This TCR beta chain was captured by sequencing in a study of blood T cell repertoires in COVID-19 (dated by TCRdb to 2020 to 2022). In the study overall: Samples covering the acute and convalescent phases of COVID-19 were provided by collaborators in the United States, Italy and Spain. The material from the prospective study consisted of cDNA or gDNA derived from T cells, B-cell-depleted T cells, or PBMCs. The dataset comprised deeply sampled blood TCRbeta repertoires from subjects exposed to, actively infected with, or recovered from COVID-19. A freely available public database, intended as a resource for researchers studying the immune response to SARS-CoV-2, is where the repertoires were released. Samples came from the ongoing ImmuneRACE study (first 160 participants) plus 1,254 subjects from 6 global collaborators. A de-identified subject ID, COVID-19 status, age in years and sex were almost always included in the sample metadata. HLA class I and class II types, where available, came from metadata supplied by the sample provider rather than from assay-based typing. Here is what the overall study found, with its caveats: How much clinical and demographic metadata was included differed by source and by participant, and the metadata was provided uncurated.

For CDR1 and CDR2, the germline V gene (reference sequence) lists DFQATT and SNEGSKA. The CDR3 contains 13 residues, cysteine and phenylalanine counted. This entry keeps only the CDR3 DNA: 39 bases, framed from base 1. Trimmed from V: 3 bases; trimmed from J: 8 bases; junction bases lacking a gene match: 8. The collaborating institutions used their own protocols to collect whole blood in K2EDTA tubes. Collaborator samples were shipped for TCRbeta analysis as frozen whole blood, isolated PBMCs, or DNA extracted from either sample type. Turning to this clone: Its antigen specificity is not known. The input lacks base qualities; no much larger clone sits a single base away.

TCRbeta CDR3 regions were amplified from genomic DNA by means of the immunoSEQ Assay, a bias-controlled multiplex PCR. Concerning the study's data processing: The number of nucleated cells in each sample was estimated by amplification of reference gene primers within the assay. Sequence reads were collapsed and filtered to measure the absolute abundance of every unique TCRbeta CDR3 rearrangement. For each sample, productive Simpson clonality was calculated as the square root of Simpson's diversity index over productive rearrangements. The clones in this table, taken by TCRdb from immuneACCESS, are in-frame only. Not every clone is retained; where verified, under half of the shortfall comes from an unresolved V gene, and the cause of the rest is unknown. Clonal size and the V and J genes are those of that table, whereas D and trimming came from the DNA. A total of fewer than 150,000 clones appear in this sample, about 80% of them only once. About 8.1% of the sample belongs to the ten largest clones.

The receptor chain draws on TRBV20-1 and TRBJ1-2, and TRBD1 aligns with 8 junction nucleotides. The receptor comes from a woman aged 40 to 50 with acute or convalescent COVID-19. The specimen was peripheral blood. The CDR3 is CSASDPGGRGYTF. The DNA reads TGCAGTGCTAGTGATCCAGGGGGCCGGGGCTACACCTTC.